This T cell receptor beta chain was identified during a study of regulatory T cells in long-lasting Graves disease. Points from the study as a whole: New patients shared over 900 public clonotypes, and persistent patients shared more, with 2,741.

About this clonotype itself: Antigen: not known.

Sequencing libraries for TCR beta were prepared with iRepertoire HTBI primers and Arm-PCR of CDR3 regions. TCRdb processed the multiplex PCR reads anew with MiXCR; each CDR3 protein has one entry. The table includes 600,000 to 850,000 distinct CDR3 sequences, roughly 30% detected once. The time point here: persistent/refractory GD, antithyroid drugs over 5 years with positive TRAb. From RNA extracted from PBMCs, the TCR library was made. With 5 bases clipped from V and 0 bases from J, the junction kept 4 bases outside the gene matches. The CDR3 loop spans 15 amino acids. The source material was peripheral blood mononuclear cells (PBMCs), sampled when the disease was refractory, from a patient treated with antithyroid drugs. The TCR originated in a female donor with Graves disease. V usage is TRBV12-3 or TRBV12-4 and J usage is TRBJ1-5, with 7 nucleotides matching TRBD1. The CDR3 coding sequence is TGTGCCAGCAGTCGCGGGACAGCTAGCAATCAGCCCCAGCATTTT. Encoded protein: CASSRGTASNQPQHF.